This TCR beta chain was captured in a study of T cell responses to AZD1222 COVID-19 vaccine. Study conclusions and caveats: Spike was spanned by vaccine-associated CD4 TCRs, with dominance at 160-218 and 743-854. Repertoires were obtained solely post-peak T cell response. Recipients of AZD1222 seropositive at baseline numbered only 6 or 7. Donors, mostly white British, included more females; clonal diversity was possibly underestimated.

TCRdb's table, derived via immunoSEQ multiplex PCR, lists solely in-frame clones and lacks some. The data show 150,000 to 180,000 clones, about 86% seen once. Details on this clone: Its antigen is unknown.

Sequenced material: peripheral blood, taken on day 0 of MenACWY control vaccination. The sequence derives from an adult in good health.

Here the CDR3 DNA reads TGTGCCAGCAGCCAAGCGGAGGAGCAGTTCTTC. Residues: CASSQAEEQFF. The genes are TRBV12-3 or TRBV12-4 and TRBJ2-1, with a possible D match to TRBD2 (5 bases). The CDR3 runs 11 residues. V shed 6 bases and J shed 10 bases, with 10 bases lying between them.